Sequencing of this T cell receptor beta chain was carried out in a study of T cells in Graves' hyperthyroidism and ophthalmopathy. General observations from the study: Most thyroid clonotypes that were expanded above 0.001 also turned up in blood. The model anticipated ophthalmopathy a median approximately six months pre-onset.

The CDR3 contains 11 residues. Germline V CDR1 and CDR2: MDHEN, SYDVKM. Trimming took off 3 bases at V and 10 bases at J, with 9 bases between the two ends. Clinical symptoms, serum thyroxine, TRAb, thyroid ultrasound and orbital computed tomography established diagnosis. This clonotype has a count of ten or more. The target antigen is unknown. RNA transcripts were the template for amplifying TCR beta CDR3 regions. A first-round RT-PCR of the TCR CDR3 used the HTBI primer set. TCRdb passed the multiplex PCR reads through MiXCR, listing each CDR3 protein once. The sample holds hundreds of thousands of distinct CDR3 sequences, approximately 14% seen once.

Sequencing used blood. This rearrangement joins TRBV28 to TRBJ1-1; D unclear. This TCR was sampled from a young woman with Graves' hyperthyroidism. In nucleotides, the CDR3 is TGTGCCAGCAGTTTCCGGGCAAGAGCTTTCTTT. It encodes CASSFRARAFF.